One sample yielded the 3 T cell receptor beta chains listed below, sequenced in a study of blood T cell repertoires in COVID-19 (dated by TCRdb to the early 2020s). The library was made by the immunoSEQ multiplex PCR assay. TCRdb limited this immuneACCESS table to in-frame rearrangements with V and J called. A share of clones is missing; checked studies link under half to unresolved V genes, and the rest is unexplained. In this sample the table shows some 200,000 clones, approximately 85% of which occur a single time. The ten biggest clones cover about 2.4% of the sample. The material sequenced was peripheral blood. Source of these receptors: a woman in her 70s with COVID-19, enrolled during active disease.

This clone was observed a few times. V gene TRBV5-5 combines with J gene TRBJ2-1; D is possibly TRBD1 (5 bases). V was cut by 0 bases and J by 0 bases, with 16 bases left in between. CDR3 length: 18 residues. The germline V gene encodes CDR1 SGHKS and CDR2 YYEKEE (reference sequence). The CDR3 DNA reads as TGTGCCAGCAGCTTGGGGGGCCGCGGTGAAAGCTCCTACAATGAGCAGTTCTTC. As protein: CASSLGGRGESSYNEQFF.

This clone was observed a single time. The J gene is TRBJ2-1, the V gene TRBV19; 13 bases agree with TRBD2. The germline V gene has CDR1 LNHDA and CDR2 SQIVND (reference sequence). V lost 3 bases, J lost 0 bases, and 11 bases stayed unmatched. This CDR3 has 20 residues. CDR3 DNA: TGTGCCAGTAGTATCTGGGTTGGGACTAGCGGGGCCAGCTCCTACAATGAGCAGTTCTTC. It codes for CASSIWVGTSGASSYNEQFF. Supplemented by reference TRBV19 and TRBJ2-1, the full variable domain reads DGGITQSPKYLFRKEGQNVTLSCEQNLNHDAMYWYRQDPGQGLRLIYYSQIVNDFQKGDIAEGYSVSREKKESFPLTVTSAQKNPTAFYLCASSIWVGTSGASSYNEQFFGPGTRLTVL.

The CDR3 DNA is TGTGCCAGCAGCCAGGGACAGGGAGGTAGGAACACTGAAGCTTTCTTT. Translation: CASSQGQGGRNTEAFF. J is TRBJ1-1 and V is TRBV3-1 (or the pseudogene TRBV3-2); TRBD1 matches at 9 bases. The CDR3 extends over 16 amino acids. Losses at the gene ends were 3 bases for V and 1 base for J; bases not matched to a gene: 6. CDR1 is LGHDT, CDR2 YNNKEL, per germline (reference sequence).